This T cell receptor beta chain comes out of a study of breast tumors, draining lymph nodes, adjacent tissues. V lost 6 bases and J 0 bases, leaving 15 bases between the germline ends. The CDR3 runs 15 residues. Germline CDR1 and CDR2: DFQATT and SNEGSKA (reference sequence). The lymph nodes were axillary draining lymph nodes from breast cancer patients. This clonotype was seen many times. The target antigen is unknown. Study-wide results and caveats: Tumor T cell lymph node origin was a supported hypothesis, not proven.

Each CDR3 protein gets one entry after TCRdb re-called the multiplex PCR reads with MiXCR. The sample consists of fewer than 200,000 distinct CDR3 sequences, 30% to 35% of them appearing once. The sample was axillary lymph node tissue. The chain is built from TRBV20-1 and TRBJ1-3; D perhaps matches TRBD1 (6 bases). The source is a female donor with breast cancer. Some clones in this sample may be carry-over from other donors' samples. The CDR3 bases are TGCAGTGCCCGAGACAGGACCAGCTCTGGAAACACCATATATTTT. This codes for CSARDRTSSGNTIYF.